The clone carrying this T cell receptor beta chain was seen once. No antigen is known for it. A sample-barcoded 5' primer and a J-beta primer mix were used in a second PCR of roughly 6 to 11 cycles. Each cDNA molecule carried a tag from a template-switch adaptor that contained 12 random nucleotides. Using its own MiXCR run on the 5' RACE reads, TCRdb lists one record per CDR3 protein. The data contain 1 million or so distinct CDR3 sequences, less than 50% of them singletons. This sample is drawn from a study of blood T cells in healthy people across ages. Germline CDR1 SGDLS, CDR2 YYNGEE. This CDR3 comprises 17 residues. V lost 4 bases and J lost 4; bases outside the gene matches: 8. Findings and limits, study-wide: In the absence of known donor CMV status, changes in expanded clonotypes were possibly confounded. Naive T cell percentage by flow cytometry tracked strongly with beta diversity. Since the PBMCs were unsorted, naive and antigen-experienced cells could not be conclusively compared.

The receptor was derived from a woman aged 55-69 years in good health. V and J are TRBV9 and TRBJ2-2, with 12 positions matching TRBD2. Sequenced sample: blood. The CDR3 protein is CASSSTSGSVGTGELFF. The CDR3 DNA follows: TGTGCCAGCAGCTCGACTAGCGGGAGTGTGGGCACCGGGGAGCTGTTTTTT.